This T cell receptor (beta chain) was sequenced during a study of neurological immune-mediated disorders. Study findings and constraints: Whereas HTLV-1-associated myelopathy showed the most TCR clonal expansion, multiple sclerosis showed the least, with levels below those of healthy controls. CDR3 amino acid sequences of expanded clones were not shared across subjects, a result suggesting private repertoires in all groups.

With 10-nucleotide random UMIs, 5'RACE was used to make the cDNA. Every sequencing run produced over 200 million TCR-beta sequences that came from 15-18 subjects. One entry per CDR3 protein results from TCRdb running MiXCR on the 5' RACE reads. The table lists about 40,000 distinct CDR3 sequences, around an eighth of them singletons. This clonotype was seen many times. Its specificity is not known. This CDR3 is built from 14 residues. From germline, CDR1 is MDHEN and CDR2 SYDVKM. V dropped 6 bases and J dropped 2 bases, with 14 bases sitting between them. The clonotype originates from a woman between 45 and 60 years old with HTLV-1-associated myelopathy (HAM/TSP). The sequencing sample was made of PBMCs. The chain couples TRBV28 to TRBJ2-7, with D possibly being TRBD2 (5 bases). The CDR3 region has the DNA TGTGCCAGCAGCGAAAGCGGTTACCCCTACGAGCAGTACGTC. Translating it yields CASSESGYPYEQYV.